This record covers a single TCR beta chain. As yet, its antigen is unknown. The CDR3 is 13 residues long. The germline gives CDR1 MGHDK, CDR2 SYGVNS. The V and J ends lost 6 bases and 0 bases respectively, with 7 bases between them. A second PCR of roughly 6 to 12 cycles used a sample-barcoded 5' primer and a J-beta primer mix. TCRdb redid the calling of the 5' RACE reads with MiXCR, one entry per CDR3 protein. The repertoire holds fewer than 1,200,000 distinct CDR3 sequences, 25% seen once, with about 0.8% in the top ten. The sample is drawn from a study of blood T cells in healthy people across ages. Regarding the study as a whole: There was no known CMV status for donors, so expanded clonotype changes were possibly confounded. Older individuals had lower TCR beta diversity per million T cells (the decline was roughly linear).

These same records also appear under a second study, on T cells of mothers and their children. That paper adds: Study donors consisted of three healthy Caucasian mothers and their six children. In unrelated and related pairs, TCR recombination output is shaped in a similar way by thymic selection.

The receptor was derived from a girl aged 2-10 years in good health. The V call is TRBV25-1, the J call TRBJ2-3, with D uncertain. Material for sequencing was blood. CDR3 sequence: CASRLSSTDTQYF. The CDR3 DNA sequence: TGTGCCAGCAGACTATCTAGCACAGATACGCAGTATTTT.